Each of the 16 T cell receptor beta chains below was sequenced from the same sample in a study of neurological immune-mediated disorders. Described time point: longitudinal time-point 1 (baseline). MiXCR, applied by TCRdb to the 5' RACE reads, yields one record per CDR3 protein. The top ten clones hold 4.5% to 5.5% of a sample with roughly 75,000 distinct CDR3 sequences, 12% to 15% of them seen once. What was sequenced was PBMCs. These receptors were taken from a female donor with HTLV-1-associated myelopathy (HAM/TSP).

This chain joins TRBV19 and TRBJ1-1; a weak D match, TRBD1 (5 bases). This CDR3 has 13 residues. Trimming removed 7 bases at V and 1 base at J, with 10 bases between. Germline V gives CDR1 LNHDA, CDR2 SQIVND (reference sequence). Here the CDR3 DNA reads TGTGCCAGTACCCAGGGCTGGAACACTGAAGCTTTCTTT. It encodes CASTQGWNTEAFF.

Turning to this clonotype: A read error may explain this, as a much larger clone is one base away. The V gene is TRBV7-2, the J gene TRBJ2-1; 11 bases map to TRBD1. Germline V gene data show CDR1 as SGHTA and CDR2 as FQGNSA. This CDR3 region has 18 residues. CDR3 region: CAISQFSYGQGAPNEQFF. The CDR3 nucleotides read TGTGCCATCAGCCAATTTTCCTACGGACAGGGGGCGCCCAATGAGCAGTTCTTC. The full variable domain, its missing parts supplied by reference TRBV7-2 and TRBJ2-1, is GAGVSQSPSNKVTEKGKDVELRCDPISGHTALYWYRQSLGQGLEFLIYFQGNSAPDKSGLPSDRFSAERTGGSVSTLTIQRTQQEDSAVYLCAISQFSYGQGAPNEQFFGPGTRLTVL.

This clonotype was counted at least ten times. This sequence joins TRBV7-9 and TRBJ1-5, with no clear D. V was clipped by 7 bases and J by 7 bases, with 11 bases between them. The CDR3 is 12 residues long. Germline V gene lookup returns CDR1 SEHNR and CDR2 FQNEAQ (reference sequence). This chain's CDR3 is CASTDSGQPQHF. CDR3 bases: TGTGCCAGCACCGATAGCGGCCAGCCCCAGCATTTT.

This clonotype was seen many times. The chain joins TRBV5-1 to TRBJ1-6; 8 nucleotides match TRBD1. The length of the CDR3 is 16 residues. V lost 3 bases, J lost 4 bases, and 6 bases stayed unmatched. CDR1 is SGHRS, CDR2 YFSETQ, per germline. The CDR3 protein is CASSSTGVSYNSPLHF. CDR3 nucleotides: TGCGCCAGCAGCTCGACAGGGGTCTCTTATAATTCACCCCTCCACTTT.

This clonotype was observed at least ten times. The V call is TRBV5-1, the J call TRBJ1-2; weak D call: TRBD1 (5 bases). V gave up 0 bases and J gave up 5 bases, with 14 bases separating them. Per germline, CDR1 SGHRS and CDR2 YFSETQ. The CDR3 contains 15 residues. Written as DNA, the CDR3 is TGCGCCAGCAGCTTGGGAGGGGTTGGAACATATGGCTACACCTTC. Translated, it gives CASSLGGVGTYGYTF.

This clonotype was seen at least ten times. This chain links TRBV20-1 with TRBJ2-4, with unresolved D. Per germline, CDR1 DFQATT and CDR2 SNEGSKA (reference sequence). Trimming took 0 bases from V and 0 from J, leaving 12 bases between them. The CDR3 length is 16 residues. In DNA form, the CDR3 reads TGCAGTGCTAGAGATCTGGGTGCCATAGCCAAAAACATTCAGTACTTC. Encoded protein: CSARDLGAIAKNIQYF.

This clonotype was seen many times. The genes are TRBV5-1 and TRBJ2-3, with 8 bases identical to TRBD2. In germline, CDR1 is SGHRS, CDR2 YFSETQ. Germline trimming cut 2 bases from V and 3 bases from J; bases unmatched to any gene: 5. This CDR3 has 15 amino acids. CDR3 DNA: TGCGCCAGCAGCTTACGGGGGGGCGGAACAGATACGCAGTATTTT. Translating it yields CASSLRGGGTDTQYF.

This clonotype came up a few times. V usage is TRBV5-1 and J usage is TRBJ2-3; TRBD2 matches 8 bases. The germline gives CDR1 SGHRS, CDR2 YFSETQ. CDR3 length: 19 residues. Trimming cost V 1 base and J 5 bases; bases outside gene matches: 18. The CDR3 nucleotides read TGCGCCAGCAGCTTGTGGGAGGTCGGTGGAGCGGGGGTTGGAGATACGCAGTATTTT. Protein: CASSLWEVGGAGVGDTQYF.

Of note for this clonotype: Because the CDR3 is missing its conserved closing phenylalanine or tryptophan, this is likely a read error. This chain joins TRBV6-1 and TRBJ2-4, with D possibly matching TRBD2 (6 bases). This CDR3 has 16 amino acids. V shed 3 bases and J shed 0 bases, with 12 bases lying between them. Germline lookup yields CDR1 MNHNS and CDR2 SASEGT. The DNA of the CDR3 is TGTGCCAGCAGTGACGAGCCCGGGGGAGCCAAAAACATTCAGTACGTC. Translation gives CASSDEPGGAKNIQYV.

This clonotype was found many times. The chain has TRBV5-1 and TRBJ2-1; D remains unclear. CDR3 length equals 13 residues. The V end lost 1 base, the J end lost 5 bases, and 7 bases lay between the germline ends. Germline CDR1 SGHRS, CDR2 YFSETQ. CDR3 sequence: CASSLYTNNEQFF. The CDR3 DNA sequence: TGCGCCAGCAGCTTGTACACGAACAATGAGCAGTTCTTC. The whole variable domain, remainder taken from reference TRBV5-1 and TRBJ2-1, is KAGVTQTPRYLIKTRGQQVTLSCSPISGHRSVSWYQQTPGQGLQFLFEYFSETQRNKGNFPGRFSGRQFSNSRSEMNVSTLELGDSALYLCASSLYTNNEQFFGPGTRLTVL.

The CDR3 loop is CASRPYFISEGAVDTQYF. CDR3 bases: TGTGCCAGCAGACCATACTTTATTAGCGAGGGGGCCGTAGATACGCAGTATTTT. The chain employs TRBV7-9 and TRBJ2-3; TRBD1 agrees at 7 bases. CDR1 is SEHNR, CDR2 FQNEAQ, per germline (reference sequence). The CDR3 covers 18 residues. After removal of 6 bases from V and 5 bases from J, the junction contained 20 bases not matched to a gene.

This clonotype has at least ten counts. V gene TRBV10-3 combines with J gene TRBJ2-1; 14 positions match TRBD2. CDR3 length: 17 amino acids. From germline, CDR1 is ENHRY and CDR2 SYGVKD. J gave up 5 bases and V 2 bases, and 5 bases lay outside the gene matches. The CDR3 DNA reads as TGTGCCATCAGTGAGCCGCCGGGACTAGCGGGGGACAATGAGCAGTTCTTC. It translates to CAISEPPGLAGDNEQFF.

The chain links TRBV5-1 to TRBJ2-7; 8 bases fit TRBD1. CDR3 length equals 15 residues. The V gene's germline CDR1 is SGHRS and CDR2 YFSETQ. Germline trimming cut 1 base from V and 6 bases from J; bases unmatched to any gene: 9. CDR3 DNA: TGCGCCAGCAGCTTGCAGGGACAGGCCCGGTCCGAGCAGTACTTC. Amino acids: CASSLQGQARSEQYF.

This clonotype was detected ten times or more. This chain links TRBV24-1 with TRBJ2-3; TRBD2 aligns across 12 bases. This CDR3 is built from 17 residues. The germline gives CDR1 KGHDR, CDR2 SFDVKD. J was trimmed by 2 bases and V by 5 bases; bases with no gene match: 7. The CDR3 region has the DNA TGTGCCACCAGTGGAACCGGACTAGCGGGGTTCACAGATACGCAGTATTTT. It encodes CATSGTGLAGFTDTQYF.

Ten or more counts support this clonotype. This sequence joins TRBV24-1 and TRBJ2-3, with a possible D match to TRBD2 (6 bases). This CDR3 has 17 amino acids. V lost 4 bases and J lost 3, with 19 bases in between. Germline CDR1 and CDR2: KGHDR and SFDVKD. Here the CDR3 reads CATSDPGLSWGTDTQYF. In nucleotides, the CDR3 is TGTGCCACCAGTGACCCGGGACTGTCGTGGGGAACAGATACGCAGTATTTT.

This rearrangement joins TRBV20-1 to TRBJ2-3, with 7 nucleotides matching TRBD2. From germline, CDR1 is DFQATT and CDR2 SNEGSKA (reference sequence). After removal of 2 bases from V and 2 bases from J, the junction contained 7 bases not matched to a gene. The CDR3 covers 15 residues. CDR3 residues: CSARKSGLVTDTQYF. The CDR3 region has the DNA TGCAGTGCTAGAAAGTCTGGACTAGTCACAGATACGCAGTATTTT.